Listed here are 25 T cell receptor beta chains from one sample, sequenced in a study of molecular identifiers for immune sequencing clone quantification (dated by TCRdb to the late 2010s). To prepare the library, PCR was applied. This sample was sequenced with a NextSeq 500. Using fastp trimming at Q25 and MiXCR clonotype assembly, TCRdb reanalyzed the public sequencing data and kept in-frame beta chains. CDR3 protein sequences are deduplicated, and each keeps its most common genes and DNA. Recorded for this sample are approximately 97,000 distinct CDR3 sequences; 24% of them occurred a single time. The top ten constitute 0.94% of the sample. The sample comprised naive CD8+ T cells from blood, with Jurkat cell RNA spiked in. Read against the paper, the sample's cell subset or site label means: FACS-sorted CD8+CD4-CCR7+CD45RA+ naive T cells. These receptor sequences come from a human donor in good health. Some libraries in this study had Jurkat cell RNA spiked in.

For this clonotype: With a much larger clone just one base away, this may be a read error. The genes are TRBV27 and TRBJ2-3; 7 positions match TRBD1. The CDR3 consists of 14 residues. Germline V gives CDR1 MNHEY, CDR2 SMNVEV (reference sequence). V trimming: 5 bases; J trimming: 6 bases; junction bases outside the gene matches: 8. Written as DNA, the CDR3 is TGTGCCAGCAGTAAGGGGACAGCGAGGGATACGCAGTATTTT. It codes for CASSKGTARDTQYF.

This chain uses TRBV27 with TRBJ1-1; 10 bases are shared with TRBD1. The germline CDR1 and CDR2 sequences are MNHEY and SMNVEV (reference sequence). V shed 5 bases, J shed 4 bases, and the junction held 7 bases outside the gene matches. The CDR3 consists of 15 residues. The CDR3 nucleotides are TGTGCCAGCAGTGGCGACAGGGGGCAGGGCACTGAAGCTTTCTTT. Translated: CASSGDRGQGTEAFF.

This clonotype was recorded many times. The chain couples TRBV7-6 to TRBJ1-3; 9 nucleotides agree with TRBD1. With 4 bases clipped from V and 4 bases from J, the junction kept 8 bases outside the gene matches. In germline, CDR1 is SGHVS, CDR2 FNYEAQ. This CDR3 has 16 amino acids. DNA of the CDR3: TGTGCCAGCAGCTCGGGACAGGGAAGCGAAGGAAACACCATATATTTT. Its translation is CASSSGQGSEGNTIYF.

The chain is built from TRBV11-1 and TRBJ1-6; D call uncertain. Trimming left V 3 bases short and J 9 bases short, with 9 bases between. CDR1 SGHAT and CDR2 FQDESV come from the germline V gene (reference sequence). The CDR3 contains 13 residues. The CDR3 is CASSFGIRSPLHF. CDR3 bases: TGTGCCAGCAGCTTTGGGATACGTTCACCCCTCCACTTT.

J is TRBJ1-1 and V is TRBV6-1; D is unresolved. Germline V gene data show CDR1 as MNHNS and CDR2 as SASEGT. The CDR3 has 14 amino acids. The germline V and J ends were trimmed by 3 bases and 4 bases, with 12 bases remaining between them. The CDR3 nucleotides read TGTGCCAGCAGTGATTGGGGTCCGGGCACTGAAGCTTTCTTT. Amino acids: CASSDWGPGTEAFF.

This clonotype was counted at least ten times. The chain couples TRBV2 to TRBJ1-1; D not certain. Deletions cut 3 bases from V and 5 bases from J, with 19 bases between. The CDR3 is 16 amino acids. CDR1 and CDR2 (germline): SNHLY, FYNNEI. The CDR3 loop reads CASSDEVGRGKTEAFF. The CDR3 DNA sequence: TGTGCCAGCAGTGATGAAGTCGGTCGGGGAAAAACTGAAGCTTTCTTT.

This clonotype was found many times. V and J are TRBV6-1 and TRBJ1-4; 8 bases match TRBD1. Germline values: CDR1 MNHNS, CDR2 SASEGT. V shed 4 bases and J 3 bases; nucleotides not matched to a gene: 4. CDR3 length: 15 amino acids. This chain's CDR3 is CASSGGTGPNEKLFF. In DNA, the CDR3 is TGTGCCAGCAGTGGAGGGACAGGACCTAATGAAAAACTGTTTTTT.

This clonotype was counted many times. The chain combines TRBV20-1 with TRBJ2-7; tentative D call: TRBD2 (6 bases). Germline lookup yields CDR1 DFQATT and CDR2 SNEGSKA (reference sequence). Trimming cost V 5 bases and J 4 bases, with 24 bases left between them. The CDR3 loop spans 16 amino acids. CDR3 in amino acids: CSAPQPQRAKAYEQYF. The CDR3 DNA follows: TGCAGTGCTCCCCAGCCCCAGCGGGCCAAAGCGTACGAGCAGTACTTC.

This clonotype has a count of ten or more. The rearrangement links TRBV4-1 to TRBJ2-7, with a weak D call TRBD2 (6 bases). Germline V gives CDR1 MGHRA, CDR2 YSYEKL. This CDR3 has 15 residues. V lost 2 bases to trimming and J lost 5 bases, with 16 bases between them. The CDR3, as DNA: TGCGCCAGCAGCCAAAGACCCGGGGAGGAGGACGAGCAGTACTTC. It is translated as CASSQRPGEEDEQYF.

The V call is TRBV30, the J call TRBJ2-4; the D gene is possibly TRBD1 (5 bases). Trimming took off 5 bases at V and 2 bases at J, with 10 bases between the two ends. In germline, CDR1 is GTSNPN, CDR2 SVGIG (reference sequence). The CDR3 is 13 amino acids. For the CDR3, the DNA is TGTGCCTGGGTCCCAGGGACCAAAAACATTCAGTACTTC. Protein product: CAWVPGTKNIQYF.

This clonotype was counted a few times. Just one base apart from a much larger clone, this may be a read error. J is TRBJ2-1 and V is TRBV4-1; 8 nucleotides align to TRBD1. Germline CDR1 is MGHRA and CDR2 is YSYEKL. The junction had 1 base not matched to a gene; V was cut back by 5 bases and J by 7 bases. This CDR3 has 12 amino acids. CDR3 region: CASSRTGNEQFF. CDR3 in DNA: TGCGCCAGCAGCAGGACAGGGAATGAGCAGTTCTTC.

This clonotype was recorded at least ten times. The rearrangement links TRBV7-6 to TRBJ2-7; TRBD1 agrees at 12 bases. The J segment lost 2 bases and the V segment lost 5 bases, leaving 7 bases of the junction unmatched. The germline V gene has CDR1 SGHVS and CDR2 FNYEAQ. CDR3 size: 16 residues. The CDR3 sequence: CASSPSGTGGTYEQYF. In DNA, the CDR3 is TGTGCCAGCAGCCCCTCCGGGACAGGGGGCACCTACGAGCAGTACTTC.

In this sample, this clonotype turned up many times. V is TRBV4-1 and J is TRBJ2-5, with D perhaps TRBD1 (6 bases). The CDR3 consists of 14 residues. Germline values: CDR1 MGHRA, CDR2 YSYEKL. Trimming shortened V by 1 base and J by 1 base, and 7 bases separated the two germline ends. For the CDR3, the DNA is TGCGCCAGCAGCCAAGGGACAGCCCAAGAGACCCAGTACTTC. Residues: CASSQGTAQETQYF.

This clonotype was counted only a few times. This may come from a read error, since a much larger clone is one base off. The CDR3 nucleotides read TGTGCCAGCAGCCAGTACAATGAGCGGTTCTTC. This codes for CASSQYNERFF. The V and J genes are TRBV7-2 and TRBJ2-1, with D uncertain. The CDR3 has 11 amino acids. Germline assignment: CDR1 SGHTA and CDR2 FQGNSA.

The chain couples TRBV7-2 to TRBJ2-7; 14 bases match TRBD2. Trimming at V came to 1 base and at J to 7 bases, leaving 3 bases not matched to a gene. The CDR3 has 15 amino acids. CDR1 is SGHTA, CDR2 FQGNSA, per germline. The CDR3 spells CASSLGTSGRWEQYF. The CDR3 region has the DNA TGTGCCAGCAGCTTAGGGACTAGCGGGAGGTGGGAGCAGTACTTC.

This clonotype has ten or more counts. V usage is TRBV19 and J usage is TRBJ2-2; tentative D call: TRBD2 (5 bases). Germline V gene sequence: CDR1 LNHDA, CDR2 SQIVND (reference sequence). The CDR3 is 14 residues long. V lost 4 bases and J lost 1, with 7 bases in between. The CDR3 DNA sequence: TGTGCCAGTAGTAGGGCGGGGAACACCGGGGAGCTGTTTTTT. Its protein is CASSRAGNTGELFF. Supplemented by reference TRBV19 and TRBJ2-2, the full variable domain reads DGGITQSPKYLFRKEGQNVTLSCEQNLNHDAMYWYRQDPGQGLRLIYYSQIVNDFQKGDIAEGYSVSREKKESFPLTVTSAQKNPTAFYLCASSRAGNTGELFFGEGSRLTVL.

The V and J genes are TRBV6-5 and TRBJ1-1; TRBD1 matches at 12 bases. V dropped 7 bases and J dropped 4; count of bases not matched to a gene: 13. This CDR3 is built from 17 residues. Germline V CDR1 and CDR2: MNHEY, SVGAGI. CDR3 sequence reads: CASTQGTGGLGGTEAFF. In nucleotides, the CDR3 is TGTGCCAGCACCCAAGGGACAGGGGGCCTCGGTGGCACTGAAGCTTTCTTT.

This clonotype came up many times. The rearrangement links TRBV27 to TRBJ1-2, with 8 positions matching TRBD1. The CDR3 has 13 amino acids. V was clipped by 3 bases and J by 4 bases; unmatched bases: 1. Per germline, CDR1 MNHEY and CDR2 SMNVEV (reference sequence). The CDR3 DNA is TGTGCCAGCAGTTTCACAGGGGGCTATGGCTACACCTTC. Its protein product is CASSFTGGYGYTF.

This clonotype was picked up many times. The chain carries TRBV2 and TRBJ2-7; D might be TRBD1 or TRBD2, each matching 5 bases. The CDR3 is made up of 14 amino acids. The germline V gene encodes CDR1 SNHLY and CDR2 FYNNEI. V lost 4 bases to trimming and J lost 2 bases, with 12 bases between them. The CDR3 DNA sequence: TGTGCCAGCAGTGCTGAGGGGCGGGCCTACGAGCAGTACTTC. This sequence encodes CASSAEGRAYEQYF.

This clonotype showed up many times. The chain carries TRBV6-1 and TRBJ1-6, with D unclear. CDR1 is MNHNS and CDR2 is SASEGT in the germline V gene. Trimming cost V 2 bases and J 7 bases, with 0 bases left between them. This CDR3 has 11 residues. This CDR3 reads CASSENSPLHF. CDR3 nucleotides: TGTGCCAGCAGTGAAAATTCACCCCTCCACTTT.

This clonotype was seen at least ten times. The V and J genes are TRBV11-2 and TRBJ2-5, with a weak D call TRBD1 (6 bases). Germline V gene lookup returns CDR1 SGHAT and CDR2 FQNNGV. Trimming cost V 5 bases and J 5 bases, with 18 bases left between them. The CDR3 runs 15 residues. The CDR3 DNA sequence: TGTGCCAGCAGCACCCAGGGACAACGGCGGGAGACCCAGTACTTC. This translates into CASSTQGQRRETQYF.

This clonotype has just a few counts. This chain uses TRBV6-2 or TRBV6-3 with TRBJ1-5; 8 bases match TRBD1. Per the germline V gene, CDR1 is MNHEY and CDR2 is SVGEGT. The CDR3 is 13 amino acids. After removal of 10 bases from V and 7 bases from J, the junction contained 9 bases not matched to a gene. The CDR3 DNA follows: TGTGCCACCGGACAGGGTTCAATCCAGCCCCAGCATTTT. Its protein is CATGQGSIQPQHF.

In its sample, this clonotype was seen a few times. The gene calls are TRBV4-1 and TRBJ2-2, with 8 bases lining up with TRBD2. Trimming removed 5 bases from V and 1 base from J; junction bases left unmatched: 3. Germline CDR1 reads MGHRA; CDR2 reads YSYEKL. The CDR3 contains 15 residues. DNA of the CDR3: TGCGCCAGCAGCTGTAGCGGGGAGAACACCGGGGAGCTGTTTTTT. This translates into CASSCSGENTGELFF.

A word on this clonotype: This may arise from a read error, as a much more abundant clone is one base away. This chain joins TRBV27 and TRBJ2-7; D is possibly TRBD2 (5 bases). The CDR3 covers 15 residues. CDR1 and CDR2 from the germline V gene are MNHEY and SMNVEV (reference sequence). V dropped 6 bases and J dropped 2 bases, with 17 bases sitting between them. The CDR3 here is CASSPGLTPTYEQYF. The CDR3 DNA is TGTGCCAGCAGCCCGGGGTTAACGCCTACCTACGAGCAGTACTTC.

The chain has TRBV20-1 and TRBJ2-7, with 8 bases matching TRBD2. V lost 3 bases and J lost 4; bases outside the gene matches: 8. The CDR3 is made up of 14 amino acids. Germline CDR1 is DFQATT and CDR2 is SNEGSKA (reference sequence). The CDR3 loop is CSARSLAGWYEQYF. The CDR3 region has the DNA TGCAGTGCTAGGTCCTTAGCGGGATGGTACGAGCAGTACTTC.